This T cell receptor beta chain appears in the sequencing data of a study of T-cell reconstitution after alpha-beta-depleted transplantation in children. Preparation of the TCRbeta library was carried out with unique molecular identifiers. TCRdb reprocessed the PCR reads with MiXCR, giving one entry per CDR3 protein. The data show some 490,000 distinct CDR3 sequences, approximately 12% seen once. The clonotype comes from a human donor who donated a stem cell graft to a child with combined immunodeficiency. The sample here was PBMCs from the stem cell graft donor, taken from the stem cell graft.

The CDR3 reads CAISSGTYSSTDTQYF. The DNA of the CDR3 is TGTGCCATCAGCTCCGGGACATACTCTAGCACAGATACGCAGTATTTT. This chain joins TRBV10-3 and TRBJ2-3; D possibly corresponds to TRBD1 (6 bases). The CDR3 length is 16 residues. Germline lookup yields CDR1 ENHRY and CDR2 SYGVKD. Trimming removed 6 bases at V and 0 bases at J, with 16 bases between.